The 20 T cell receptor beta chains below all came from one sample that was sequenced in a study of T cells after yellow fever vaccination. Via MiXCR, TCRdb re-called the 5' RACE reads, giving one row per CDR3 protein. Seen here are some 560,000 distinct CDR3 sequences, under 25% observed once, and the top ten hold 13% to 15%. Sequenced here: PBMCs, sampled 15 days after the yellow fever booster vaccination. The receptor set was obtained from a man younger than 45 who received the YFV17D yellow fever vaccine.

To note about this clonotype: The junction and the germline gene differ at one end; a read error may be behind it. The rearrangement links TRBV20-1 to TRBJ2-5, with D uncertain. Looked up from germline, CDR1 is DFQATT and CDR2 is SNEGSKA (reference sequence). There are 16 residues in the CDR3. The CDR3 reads CCARDWGSPHLETQYF. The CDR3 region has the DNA TGCTGTGCTAGAGATTGGGGTAGCCCCCACTTAGAGACCCAGTACTTC.

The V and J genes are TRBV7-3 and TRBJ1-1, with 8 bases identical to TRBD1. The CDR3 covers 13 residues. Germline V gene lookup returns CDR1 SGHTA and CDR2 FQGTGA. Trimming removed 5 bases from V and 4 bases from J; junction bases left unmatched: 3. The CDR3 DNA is TGTGCCAGCAGCGTCACAGGGGGCACTGAAGCTTTCTTT. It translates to CASSVTGGTEAFF.

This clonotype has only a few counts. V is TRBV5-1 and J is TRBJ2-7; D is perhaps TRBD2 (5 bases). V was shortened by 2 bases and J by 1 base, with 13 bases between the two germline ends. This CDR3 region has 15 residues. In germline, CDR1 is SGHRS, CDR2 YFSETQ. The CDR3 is CASSFGGSQSYEQYF. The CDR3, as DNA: TGCGCCAGCAGCTTCGGAGGCAGCCAGTCCTACGAGCAGTACTTC. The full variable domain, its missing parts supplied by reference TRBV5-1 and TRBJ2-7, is KAGVTQTPRYLIKTRGQQVTLSCSPISGHRSVSWYQQTPGQGLQFLFEYFSETQRNKGNFPGRFSGRQFSNSRSEMNVSTLELGDSALYLCASSFGGSQSYEQYFGPGTRLTVT.

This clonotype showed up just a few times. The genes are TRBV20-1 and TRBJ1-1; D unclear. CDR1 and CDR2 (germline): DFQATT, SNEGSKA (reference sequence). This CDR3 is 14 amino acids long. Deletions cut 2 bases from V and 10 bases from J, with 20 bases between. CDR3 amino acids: CSARRAFEAAGAFF. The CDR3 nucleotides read TGCAGTGCTAGACGCGCCTTTGAGGCCGCGGGAGCTTTCTTT.

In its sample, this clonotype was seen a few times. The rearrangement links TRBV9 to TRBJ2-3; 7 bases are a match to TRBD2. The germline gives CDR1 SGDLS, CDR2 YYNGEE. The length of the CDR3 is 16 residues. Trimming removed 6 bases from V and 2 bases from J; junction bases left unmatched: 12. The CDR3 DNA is TGTGCCAGCACCGCCGGGGGAGGGGCGGTCACAGATACGCAGTATTTT. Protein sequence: CASTAGGGAVTDTQYF.

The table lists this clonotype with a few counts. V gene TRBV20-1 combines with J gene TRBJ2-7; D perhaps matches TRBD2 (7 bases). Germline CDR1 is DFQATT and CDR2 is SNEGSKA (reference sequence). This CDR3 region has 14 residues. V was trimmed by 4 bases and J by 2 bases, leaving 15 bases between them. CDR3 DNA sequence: TGCAGTGCTAACCGGGGGGCCGGGGCCTACGAGCAGTACTTC. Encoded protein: CSANRGAGAYEQYF.

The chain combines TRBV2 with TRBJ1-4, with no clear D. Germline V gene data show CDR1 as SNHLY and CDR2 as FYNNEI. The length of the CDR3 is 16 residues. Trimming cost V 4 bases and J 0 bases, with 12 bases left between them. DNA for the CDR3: TGTGCCAGCAGTGTTGGTGGGGTTTCAACTAATGAAAAACTGTTTTTT. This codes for CASSVGGVSTNEKLFF.

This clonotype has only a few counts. This CDR3 reads CASRLSSAFGEQYF. The CDR3 DNA is TGTGCCAGCAGACTGAGTTCCGCTTTTGGCGAGCAGTACTTC. The rearrangement links TRBV6-5 to TRBJ2-7; D not certain. The CDR3 is made up of 14 amino acids. V was pared by 6 bases and J by 6 bases, with 18 bases between. Per germline, CDR1 MNHEY and CDR2 SVGAGI.

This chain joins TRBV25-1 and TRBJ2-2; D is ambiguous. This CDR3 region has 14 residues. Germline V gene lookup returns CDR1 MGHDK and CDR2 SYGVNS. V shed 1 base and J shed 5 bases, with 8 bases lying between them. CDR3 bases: TGTGCCAGCAGTGAATCAGCCCGAACCGGGGAGCTGTTTTTT. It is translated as CASSESARTGELFF.

The CDR3 sequence is CASSVPHDWDAGYTF. CDR3 in DNA: TGTGCCAGCAGTGTCCCCCACGACTGGGACGCTGGCTACACCTTC. The chain has TRBV21-1 and TRBJ1-2; TRBD1 is taken as the D call from the table, unchecked against the DNA. TRBV21-1 is described as a pseudogene. The CDR3 loop spans 15 amino acids.

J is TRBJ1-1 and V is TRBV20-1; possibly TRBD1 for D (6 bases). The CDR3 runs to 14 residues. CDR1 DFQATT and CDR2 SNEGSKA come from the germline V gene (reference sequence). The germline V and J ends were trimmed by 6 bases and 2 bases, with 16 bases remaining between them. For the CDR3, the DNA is TGCAGTGCAAAGAGAGCGGGGGCCAACACTGAAGCTTTCTTT. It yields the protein CSAKRAGANTEAFF.

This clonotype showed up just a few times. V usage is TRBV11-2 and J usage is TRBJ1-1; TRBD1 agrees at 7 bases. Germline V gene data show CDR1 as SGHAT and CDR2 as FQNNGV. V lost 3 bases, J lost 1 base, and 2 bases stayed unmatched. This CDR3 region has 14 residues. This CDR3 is CASSFQGENTEAFF. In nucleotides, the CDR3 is TGTGCCAGCAGCTTCCAGGGGGAGAACACTGAAGCTTTCTTT. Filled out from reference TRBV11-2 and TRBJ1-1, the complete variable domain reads EAGVAQSPRYKIIEKRQSVAFWCNPISGHATLYWYQQILGQGPKLLIQFQNNGVVDDSQLPKDRFSAERLKGVDSTLKIQPAKLEDSAVYLCASSFQGENTEAFFGQGTRLTVV.

CDR3 in DNA: TGCGCCAGCAGCTTGGCCGGACGGGACATGGGAGCTTTCTTT. Translating it yields CASSLAGRDMGAFF. The rearrangement links TRBV5-1 to TRBJ1-1; the D gene is possibly TRBD1 (6 bases). Germline V gene lookup returns CDR1 SGHRS and CDR2 YFSETQ. The ends were cut back, 0 bases at V and 10 bases at J, with 16 bases in the middle. The CDR3 consists of 14 residues.

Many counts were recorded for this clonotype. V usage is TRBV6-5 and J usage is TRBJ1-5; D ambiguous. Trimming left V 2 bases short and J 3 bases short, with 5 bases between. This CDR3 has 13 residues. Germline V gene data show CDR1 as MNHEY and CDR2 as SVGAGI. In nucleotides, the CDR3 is TGTGCCAGCAGTTACAGGGACAATCAGCCCCAGCATTTT. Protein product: CASSYRDNQPQHF.

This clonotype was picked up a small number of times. In DNA form, the CDR3 reads TGTGCCAGCAGGAGCAGTTTTGCTAAAGCCAAAAACATTCAGTACTTC. Translation gives CASRSSFAKAKNIQYF. V and J are TRBV28 and TRBJ2-4; D is uncertain. Trimming took off 6 bases at V and 0 bases at J, with 15 bases between the two ends. There are 16 residues in the CDR3. Germline lookup yields CDR1 MDHEN and CDR2 SYDVKM.

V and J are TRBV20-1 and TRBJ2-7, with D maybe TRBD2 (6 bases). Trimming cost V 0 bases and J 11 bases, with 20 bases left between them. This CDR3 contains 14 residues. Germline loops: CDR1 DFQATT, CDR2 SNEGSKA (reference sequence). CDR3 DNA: TGCAGTGCTAGAGATCATTTCGGGACTCTCAGGGAGTACTTC. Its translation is CSARDHFGTLREYF.

DNA for the CDR3: TGTGCCAGCAGTGCCGACAGTTATGGCTACACCTTC. This sequence encodes CASSADSYGYTF. This sequence joins TRBV6-2 or TRBV6-3 and TRBJ1-2; D possibly corresponds to TRBD1 (5 bases). Germline V gene lookup returns CDR1 MNHEY and CDR2 SVGEGT. The CDR3 has 12 residues. The ends were cut back, 5 bases at V and 5 bases at J, with 9 bases in the middle.

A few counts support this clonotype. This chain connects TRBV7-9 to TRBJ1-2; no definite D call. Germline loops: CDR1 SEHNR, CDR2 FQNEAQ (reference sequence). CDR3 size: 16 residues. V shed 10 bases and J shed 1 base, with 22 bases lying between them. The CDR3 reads CAIPGAISSNNYGYTF. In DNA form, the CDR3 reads TGTGCCATCCCGGGCGCGATTAGTAGTAATAACTATGGCTACACCTTC.

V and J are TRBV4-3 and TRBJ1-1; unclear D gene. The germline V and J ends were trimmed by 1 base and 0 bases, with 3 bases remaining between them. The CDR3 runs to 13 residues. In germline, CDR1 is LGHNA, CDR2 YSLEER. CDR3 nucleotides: TGCGCCAGCAGCCAAGTGATGAACACTGAAGCTTTCTTT. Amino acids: CASSQVMNTEAFF.

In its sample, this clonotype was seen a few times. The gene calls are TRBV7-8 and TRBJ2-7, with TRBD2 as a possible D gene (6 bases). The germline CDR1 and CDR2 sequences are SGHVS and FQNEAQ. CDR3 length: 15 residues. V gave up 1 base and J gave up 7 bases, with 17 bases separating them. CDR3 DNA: TGTGCCAGCAGCTTAGTCGGCCCCCCTGGGGGGGAGCAGTACTTC. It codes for CASSLVGPPGGEQYF.